The rows below give T cell receptor beta chains drawn from one sample of a study of blood T cell repertoires in COVID-19. Measured with immunoSEQ multiplex PCR; TCRdb has only the in-frame clones, and not every one. The sample records under 250,000 clones, 80% to 90% being singletons. What was sequenced was peripheral blood. All receptors come from a man in his forties with active or convalescent COVID-19. CDR3s include the opening cysteine and the closing phenylalanine or tryptophan. Each record gives: J gene, D gene, CDR3 length, clone size, V gene, CDR3 DNA, CDR3 protein. The D gene is left open where the match is weak. Clone size is not always given. Where it is, it says once, few, many or a class for expanded clones.

TRBJ2-7 - 12 - TRBV10-3 TGTGCCACCTCGGCGGCAACCGTCGAGCAGTACTTC CATSAATVEQYF
TRBJ1-2 - 13 - TRBV2 TGTGCCAACCGACAGGCCTCCGCGAGGGGCTACACCTTC CANRQASARGYTF
TRBJ2-1 - 13 few TRBV2 TGTGCCAGCAGTTACTCTACGTACAATGAGCAGTTCTTC CASSYSTYNEQFF
TRBJ2-2 - 14 - TRBV18 TGTGCCAGCTCACCCCTTGGCCACACCGGGGAGCTGTTTTTT CASSPLGHTGELFF
TRBJ2-1 - 16 - TRBV10-3 TGTGCCATCCGTCGGGAAGGCGGGATCGGCAAGATTGAGCAGTTCTTC CAIRREGGIGKIEQFF
TRBJ2-1 - 14 - TRBV21-1 TGTGCCAGCAGCCCCGGGACAGGGTTCAGTGAGCAGTTCTTC CASSPGTGFSEQFF
TRBJ2-1 TRBD1 14 - TRBV28 TGTGCCAGCAGTACCGGACAGGTCTACAATGAGCAGTTCTTC CASSTGQVYNEQFF
TRBJ2-3 TRBD2 15 - TRBV10-1 TGCGCCAGCAGTCGGACTAGCGGGGAACTCGATACGCAGTATTTT CASSRTSGELDTQYF
TRBJ2-2 TRBD1 15 - TRBV7-6 TGTGCCAGCAGCTTGGACAGGTTGAACACCGGGGAGCTGTTTTTT CASSLDRLNTGELFF
TRBJ1-2 TRBD1 17 - TRBV4-3 TGCGCCAGCAGCCAAGATTATTTGGGACAGGGAAGCTATGGCTACACCTTC CASSQDYLGQGSYGYTF
TRBJ2-5 TRBD2 16 - TRBV5-1 TGCGCCAGCAGTCCGGGACTAGCGGGAGATCAAGAGACCCAGTACTTC CASSPGLAGDQETQYF
TRBJ1-1 TRBD1 15 - TRBV29-1 TGCAGCGTACAAAATACAGGGGGCGCTGCCACTGAAGCTTTCTTT CSVQNTGGAATEAFF
TRBJ2-1 - 14 once TRBV7-9 TGTGCCAGCAGCTTCTCGACACACTACAATGAGCAGTTCTTC CASSFSTHYNEQFF
TRBJ2-3 - 11 - TRBV12-5 TGTGCTAGTACTGTCACAGATACGCAGTATTTT CASTVTDTQYF
TRBJ1-1 - 14 - TRBV5-1 TGCGCCAGCAGCCAACAGGGTGACAACACTGAAGCTTTCTTT CASSQQGDNTEAFF
TRBJ2-2 - 17 - TRBV21-1 TGTGCCAGCAGCAAAGGCGCCCAGGGGGAGAACACCGGGGAGCTGTTTTTT CASSKGAQGENTGELFF
TRBJ2-7 TRBD2 12 - TRBV15 TGTGCCACCAGCAGAGGGACCGGGACTACCTACTTC CATSRGTGTTYF
TRBJ1-1 - 15 - TRBV18 TGTGCCAGCTCAAAGGGGGTTACAGAGAACACTGAAGCTTTCTTT CASSKGVTENTEAFF
TRBJ2-3 - 15 once TRBV5-4 TGTGCCAGCAGCCTCAGACAGGACGTAACAGATACGCAGTATTTT CASSLRQDVTDTQYF
TRBJ2-5 - 12 - TRBV2 TGTGCCAGCAGTGTGGGCGGGGAGACCCAGTACTTC CASSVGGETQYF
TRBJ2-5 - 13 - TRBV2 TGTGCCAGCATTGTACAGGGGGGGGAGACCCAGTACTTC CASIVQGGETQYF
TRBJ2-1 TRBD2 15 - TRBV11-3 TGTGCCAGCAGCTTATTTAGCGGGGGTAACAATGAGCAGTTCTTC CASSLFSGGNNEQFF
TRBJ1-2 TRBD1 15 - TRBV6-5 TGTGCCAGCAGTTACTCGCGACAGGGGGCCTCTGGCTACACCTTC CASSYSRQGASGYTF
TRBJ2-2 TRBD1 15 - TRBV24-1 TGTGCCACCAGTGACCCCGGGACAGACACCGAGGAGCTGTTTTTT CATSDPGTDTEELFF
TRBJ2-7 TRBD2 16 - TRBV7-2 TGTGCCAGCAGTCCACCCGCGGCGGGAGTTAATTACGAGCAGTACTTC CASSPPAAGVNYEQYF
TRBJ2-7 - 15 - TRBV30 TGTGCTACAACCCACCCCAGGCGGGACTCCTACGAGCAGTACTTC CATTHPRRDSYEQYF
TRBJ1-6 TRBD1 14 few TRBV30 TGTGCCTGGAGTCTTGGACAGGCGGGATCACCCCTCCACTTT CAWSLGQAGSPLHF
TRBJ1-2 TRBD1 16 - TRBV11-2 TGTGCCAGCAGCCCAGTCGAGGGGGCCGGGTACTATGGCTACACCTTC CASSPVEGAGYYGYTF
TRBJ2-3 TRBD2 15 - TRBV29-1 TGCAGCATTCTAAGGTCTAGCGGAGCCACAGATACGCAGTATTTT CSILRSSGATDTQYF
TRBJ1-5 - 13 - TRBV19 TGTGCCAGCGCAGACAGTAGCAATCAGCCCCAGCATTTT CASADSSNQPQHF
TRBJ2-5 TRBD2 14 - TRBV2 TGTGCCAGCAGGGGACTAGCGGGGAGGGAGACCCAGTACTTC CASRGLAGRETQYF
TRBJ2-2 TRBD2 21 - TRBV4-2 TGTGCCAGCAGCCAACCGGGACTAGCGGGGGGGCCAGGTTCGAACACCGGGGAGCTGTTTTTT CASSQPGLAGGPGSNTGELFF
TRBJ1-4 TRBD1 15 - TRBV20-1 TGCAGTGCCAGTCCCGGGACAGGGGTTGGGGAAAAACTGTTTTTT CSASPGTGVGEKLFF